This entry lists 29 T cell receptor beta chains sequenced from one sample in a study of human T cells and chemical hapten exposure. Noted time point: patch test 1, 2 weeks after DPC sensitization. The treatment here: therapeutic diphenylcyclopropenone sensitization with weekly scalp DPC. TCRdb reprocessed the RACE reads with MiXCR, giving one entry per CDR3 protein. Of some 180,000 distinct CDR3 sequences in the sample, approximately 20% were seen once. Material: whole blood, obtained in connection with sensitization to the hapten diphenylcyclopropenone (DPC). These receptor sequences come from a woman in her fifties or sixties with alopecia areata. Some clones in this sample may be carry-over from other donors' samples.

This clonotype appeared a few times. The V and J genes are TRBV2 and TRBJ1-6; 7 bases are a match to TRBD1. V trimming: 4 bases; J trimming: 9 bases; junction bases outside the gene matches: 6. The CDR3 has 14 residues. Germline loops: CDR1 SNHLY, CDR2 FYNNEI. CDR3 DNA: TGTGCCAGCAGTGGAGGACAGGAGATTTCACCCCTCCACTTT. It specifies CASSGGQEISPLHF.

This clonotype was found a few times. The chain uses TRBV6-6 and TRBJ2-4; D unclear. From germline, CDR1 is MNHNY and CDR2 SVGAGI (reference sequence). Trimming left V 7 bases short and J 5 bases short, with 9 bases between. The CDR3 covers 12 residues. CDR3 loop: CASTQNENIQYF. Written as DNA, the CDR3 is TGTGCCAGCACCCAAAATGAAAACATTCAGTACTTC.

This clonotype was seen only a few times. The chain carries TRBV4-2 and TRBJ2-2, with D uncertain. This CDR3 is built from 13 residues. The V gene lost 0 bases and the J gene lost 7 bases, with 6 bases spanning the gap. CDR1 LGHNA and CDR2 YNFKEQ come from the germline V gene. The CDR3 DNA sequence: TGTGCCAGCAGCCAAGATTCCTACGGGGAGCTGTTTTTT. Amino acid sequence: CASSQDSYGELFF.

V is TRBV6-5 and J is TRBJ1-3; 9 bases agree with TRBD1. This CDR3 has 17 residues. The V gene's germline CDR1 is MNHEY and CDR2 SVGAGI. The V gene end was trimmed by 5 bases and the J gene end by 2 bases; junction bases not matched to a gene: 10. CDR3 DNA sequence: TGTGCCAGCAGTAGAGGACAGGGGAAGTATCCTGGAAACACCATATATTTT. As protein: CASSRGQGKYPGNTIYF.

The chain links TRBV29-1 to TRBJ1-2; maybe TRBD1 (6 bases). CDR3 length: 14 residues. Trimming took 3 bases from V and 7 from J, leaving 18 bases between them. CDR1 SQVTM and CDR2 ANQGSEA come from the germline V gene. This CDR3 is CSVDQTGWGRGYTF. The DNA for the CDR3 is TGCAGCGTTGATCAGACAGGATGGGGTCGTGGCTACACCTTC.

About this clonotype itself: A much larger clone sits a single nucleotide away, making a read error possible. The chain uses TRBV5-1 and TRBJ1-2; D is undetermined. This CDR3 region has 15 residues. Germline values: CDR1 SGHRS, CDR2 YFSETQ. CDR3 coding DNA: TGCGCCAGCGGCTTGGAAGGCATAAGCAACTATGGCTACACCTTC. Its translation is CASGLEGISNYGYTF.

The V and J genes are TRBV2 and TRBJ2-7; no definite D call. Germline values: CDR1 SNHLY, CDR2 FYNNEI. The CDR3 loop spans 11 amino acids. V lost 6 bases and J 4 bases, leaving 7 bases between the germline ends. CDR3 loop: CASSGCYEQYF. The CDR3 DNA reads TGTGCCAGCAGCGGATGTTACGAGCAGTACTTC.

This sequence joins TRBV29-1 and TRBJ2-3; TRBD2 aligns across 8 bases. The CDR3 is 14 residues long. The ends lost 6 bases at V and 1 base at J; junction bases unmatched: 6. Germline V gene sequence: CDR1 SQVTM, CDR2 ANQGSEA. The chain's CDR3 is CSVAAGAGTDTQYF. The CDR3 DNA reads TGCAGCGTGGCAGCGGGAGCGGGCACAGATACGCAGTATTTT.

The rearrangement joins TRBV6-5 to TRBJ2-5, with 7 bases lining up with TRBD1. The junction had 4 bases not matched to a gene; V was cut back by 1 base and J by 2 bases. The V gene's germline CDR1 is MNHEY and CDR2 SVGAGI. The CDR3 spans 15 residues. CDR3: CASSYYGTAQETQYF. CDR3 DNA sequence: TGTGCCAGCAGTTACTACGGGACAGCACAAGAGACCCAGTACTTC.

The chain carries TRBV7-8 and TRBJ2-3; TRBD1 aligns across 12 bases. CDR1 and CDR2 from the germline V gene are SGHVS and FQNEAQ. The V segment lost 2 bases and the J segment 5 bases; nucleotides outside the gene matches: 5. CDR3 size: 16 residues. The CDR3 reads CASSLIRDRGRDTQYF. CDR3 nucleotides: TGTGCCAGCAGCTTAATTAGGGACAGGGGGCGAGATACGCAGTATTTT.

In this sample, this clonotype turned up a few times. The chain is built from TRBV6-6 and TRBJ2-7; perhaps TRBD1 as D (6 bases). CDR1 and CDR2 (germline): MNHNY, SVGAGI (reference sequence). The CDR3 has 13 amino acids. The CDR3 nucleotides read TGTGCAGCGACAGGACACGAGTACGGGGAGCAGTACTTC. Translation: CAATGHEYGEQYF.

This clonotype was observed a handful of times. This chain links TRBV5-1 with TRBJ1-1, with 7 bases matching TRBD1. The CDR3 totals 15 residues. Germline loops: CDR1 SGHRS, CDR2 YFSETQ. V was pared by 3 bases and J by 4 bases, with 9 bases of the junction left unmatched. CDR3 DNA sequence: TGCGCCAGCAGCTCCTGGACAGGACGAGGCACTGAAGCTTTCTTT. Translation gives CASSSWTGRGTEAFF.

The CDR3 reads CASGQNGIPEKLFF. The CDR3 DNA follows: TGTGCCAGCGGGCAGAACGGGATCCCTGAAAAACTGTTTTTT. The chain links TRBV12-3 or TRBV12-4 to TRBJ1-4, with D hard to call. The CDR3 covers 14 residues. Between the trimmed V and J ends, which lost 8 bases and 7 bases, there was a span of 17 bases.

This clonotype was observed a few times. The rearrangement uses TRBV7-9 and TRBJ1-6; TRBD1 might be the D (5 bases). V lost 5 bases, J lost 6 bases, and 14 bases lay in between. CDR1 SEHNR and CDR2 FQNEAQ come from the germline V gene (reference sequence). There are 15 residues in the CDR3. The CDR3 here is CASSPPRQINSPLHF. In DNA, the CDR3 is TGTGCCAGCAGCCCCCCCCGACAGATTAATTCACCCCTCCACTTT.

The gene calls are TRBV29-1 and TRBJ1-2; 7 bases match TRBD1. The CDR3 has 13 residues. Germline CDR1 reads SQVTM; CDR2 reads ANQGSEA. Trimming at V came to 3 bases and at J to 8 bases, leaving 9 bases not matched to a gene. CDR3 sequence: CSVDEGYRGGYTF. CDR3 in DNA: TGCAGCGTTGACGAGGGGTACAGGGGCGGCTACACCTTC. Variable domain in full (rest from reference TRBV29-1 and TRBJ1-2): SAVISQKPSRDICQRGTSLTIQCQVDSQVTMMFWYRQQPGQSLTLIATANQGSEATYESGFVIDKFPISRPNLTFSTLTVSNMSPEDSSIYLCSVDEGYRGGYTFGSGTRLTVV.

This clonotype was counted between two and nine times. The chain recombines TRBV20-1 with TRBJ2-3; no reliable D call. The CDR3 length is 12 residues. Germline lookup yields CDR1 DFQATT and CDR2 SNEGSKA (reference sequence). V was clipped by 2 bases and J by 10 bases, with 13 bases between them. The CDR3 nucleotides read TGCAGTGCTAGATTGACCCCCCGAGCGCAGTATTTT. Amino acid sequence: CSARLTPRAQYF.

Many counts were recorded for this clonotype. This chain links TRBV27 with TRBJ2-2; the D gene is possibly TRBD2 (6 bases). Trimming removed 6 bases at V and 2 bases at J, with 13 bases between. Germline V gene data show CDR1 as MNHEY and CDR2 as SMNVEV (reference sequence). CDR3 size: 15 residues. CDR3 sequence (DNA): TGTGCCAGCAGCCGACTAGTTCTTAACACCGGGGAGCTGTTTTTT. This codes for CASSRLVLNTGELFF.

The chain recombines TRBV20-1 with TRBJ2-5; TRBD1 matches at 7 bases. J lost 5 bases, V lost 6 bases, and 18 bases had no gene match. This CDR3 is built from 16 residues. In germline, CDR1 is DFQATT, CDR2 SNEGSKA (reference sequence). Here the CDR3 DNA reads TGCAGTGCCCCCCAACCCCTGACAGGGAATTTGGAGACCCAGTACTTC. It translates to CSAPQPLTGNLETQYF.

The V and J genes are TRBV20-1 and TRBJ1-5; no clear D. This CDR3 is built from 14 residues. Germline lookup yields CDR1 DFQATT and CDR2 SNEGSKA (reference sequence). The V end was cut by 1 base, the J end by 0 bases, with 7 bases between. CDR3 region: CSARADYSNQPQHF. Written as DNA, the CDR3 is TGCAGTGCTAGAGCTGATTATAGCAATCAGCCCCAGCATTTT.

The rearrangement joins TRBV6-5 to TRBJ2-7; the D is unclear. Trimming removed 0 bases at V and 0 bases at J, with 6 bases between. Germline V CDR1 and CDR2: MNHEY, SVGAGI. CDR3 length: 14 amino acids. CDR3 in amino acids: CASSYSGNSYEQYF. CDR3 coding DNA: TGTGCCAGCAGTTACTCAGGGAACTCCTACGAGCAGTACTTC.

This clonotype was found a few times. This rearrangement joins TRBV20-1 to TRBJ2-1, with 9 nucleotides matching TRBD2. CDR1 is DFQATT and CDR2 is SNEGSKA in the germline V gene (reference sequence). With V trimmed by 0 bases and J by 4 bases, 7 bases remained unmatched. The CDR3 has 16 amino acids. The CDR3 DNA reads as TGCAGTGCTAGAGACCCCAGACTAGCGGTATACAATGAGCAGTTCTTC. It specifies CSARDPRLAVYNEQFF.

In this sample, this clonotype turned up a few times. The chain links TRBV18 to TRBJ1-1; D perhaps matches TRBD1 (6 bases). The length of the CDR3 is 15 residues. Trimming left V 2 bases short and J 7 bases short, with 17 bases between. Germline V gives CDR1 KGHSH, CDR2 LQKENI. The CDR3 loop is CASSPRGTGVGEAFF. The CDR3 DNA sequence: TGTGCCAGCTCACCAAGGGGGACGGGTGTAGGTGAAGCTTTCTTT.

As DNA, the CDR3 is TGTGCCAGTAGTCTATCCGGGACACAAGAGACCCAGTACTTC. Translating gives CASSLSGTQETQYF. This sequence joins TRBV19 and TRBJ2-5, with D maybe TRBD1 (6 bases). The CDR3 runs 14 residues. With 5 bases removed from V and 2 bases from J, the gap between germline ends came to 12 bases. Germline V gene lookup returns CDR1 LNHDA and CDR2 SQIVND (reference sequence).

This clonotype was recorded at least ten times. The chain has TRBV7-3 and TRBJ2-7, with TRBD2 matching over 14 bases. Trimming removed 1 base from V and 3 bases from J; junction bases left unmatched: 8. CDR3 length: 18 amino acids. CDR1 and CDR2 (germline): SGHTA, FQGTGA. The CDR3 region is CASSLNPPGLAGVYEQYF. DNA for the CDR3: TGTGCCAGCAGCTTAAACCCCCCGGGACTAGCGGGAGTCTACGAGCAGTACTTC.

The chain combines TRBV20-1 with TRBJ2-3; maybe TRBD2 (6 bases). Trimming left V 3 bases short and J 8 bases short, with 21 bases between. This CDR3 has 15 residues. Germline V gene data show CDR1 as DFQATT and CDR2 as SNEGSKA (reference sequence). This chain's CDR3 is CSARKTCGNVGTQYF. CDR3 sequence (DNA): TGCAGTGCTAGGAAGACTTGCGGGAATGTTGGTACGCAGTATTTT.

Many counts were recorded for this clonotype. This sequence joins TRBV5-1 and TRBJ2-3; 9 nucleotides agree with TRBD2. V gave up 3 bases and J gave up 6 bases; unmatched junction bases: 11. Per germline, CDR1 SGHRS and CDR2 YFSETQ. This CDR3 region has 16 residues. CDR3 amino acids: CASSSPLAGMMDTQYF. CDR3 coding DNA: TGCGCCAGCAGCTCGCCGCTAGCGGGAATGATGGATACGCAGTATTTT.

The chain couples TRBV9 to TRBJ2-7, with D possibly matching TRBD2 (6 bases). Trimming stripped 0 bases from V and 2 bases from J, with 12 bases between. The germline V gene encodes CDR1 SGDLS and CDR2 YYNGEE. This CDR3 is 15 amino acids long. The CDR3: CASSVAGSHTYEQYF. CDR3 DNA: TGTGCCAGCAGCGTAGCCGGGAGTCATACCTACGAGCAGTACTTC.

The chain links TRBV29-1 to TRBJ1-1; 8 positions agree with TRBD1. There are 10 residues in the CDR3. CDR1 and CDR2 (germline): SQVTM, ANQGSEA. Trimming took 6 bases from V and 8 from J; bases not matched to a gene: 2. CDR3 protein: CSVGQDEAFF. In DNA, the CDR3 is TGCAGCGTGGGACAGGACGAAGCTTTCTTT.

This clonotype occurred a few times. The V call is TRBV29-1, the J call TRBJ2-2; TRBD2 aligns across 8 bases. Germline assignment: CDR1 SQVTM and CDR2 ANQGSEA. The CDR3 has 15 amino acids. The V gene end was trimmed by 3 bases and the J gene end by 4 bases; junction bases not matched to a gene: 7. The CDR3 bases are TGCAGCGTTGAGGGCGGCGGGAGGAGCACCGGGGAGCTGTTTTTT. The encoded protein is CSVEGGGRSTGELFF.